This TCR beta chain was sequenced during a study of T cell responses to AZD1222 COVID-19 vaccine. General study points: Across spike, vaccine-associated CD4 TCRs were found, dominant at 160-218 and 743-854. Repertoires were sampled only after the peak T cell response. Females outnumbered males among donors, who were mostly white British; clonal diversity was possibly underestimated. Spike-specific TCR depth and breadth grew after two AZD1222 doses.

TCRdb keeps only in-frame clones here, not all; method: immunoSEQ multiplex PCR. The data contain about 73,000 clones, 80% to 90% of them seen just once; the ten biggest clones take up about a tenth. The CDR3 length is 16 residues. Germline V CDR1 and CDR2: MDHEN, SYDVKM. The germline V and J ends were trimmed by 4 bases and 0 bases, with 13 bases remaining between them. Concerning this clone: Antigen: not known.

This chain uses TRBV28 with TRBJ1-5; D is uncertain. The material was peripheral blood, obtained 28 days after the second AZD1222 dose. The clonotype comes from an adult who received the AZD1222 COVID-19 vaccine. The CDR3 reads CASSSQDTYSNQPQHF. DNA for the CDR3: TGTGCCAGCAGTTCACAAGACACCTATAGCAATCAGCCCCAGCATTTT.